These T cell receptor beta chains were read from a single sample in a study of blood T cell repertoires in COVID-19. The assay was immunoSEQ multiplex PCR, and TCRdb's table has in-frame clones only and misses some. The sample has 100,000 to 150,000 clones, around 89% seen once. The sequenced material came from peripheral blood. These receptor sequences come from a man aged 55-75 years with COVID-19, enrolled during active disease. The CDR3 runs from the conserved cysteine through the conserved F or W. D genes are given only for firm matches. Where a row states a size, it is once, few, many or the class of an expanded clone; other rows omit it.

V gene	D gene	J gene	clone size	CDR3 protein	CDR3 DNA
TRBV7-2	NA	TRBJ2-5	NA	CASSDPGLLTGTQYF	TGTGCCAGCAGCGACCCAGGACTCCTCACGGGGACCCAGTACTTC
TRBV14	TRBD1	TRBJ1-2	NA	CASSKRDSPLYGYTF	TGTGCCAGCAGCAAACGGGACAGCCCACTCTATGGCTACACCTTC
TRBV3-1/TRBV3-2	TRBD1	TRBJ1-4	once	CASSPTSTGAEKLFF	TGTGCCAGCAGCCCCACCTCGACAGGGGCAGAAAAACTGTTTTTT
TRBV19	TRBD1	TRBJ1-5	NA	CASSSIRGTGNQPQHF	TGTGCCAGTAGTTCCATTAGAGGGACAGGCAATCAGCCCCAGCATTTT
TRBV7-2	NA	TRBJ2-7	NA	CASSSSSYEQYF	TGTGCCAGCAGCTCGAGCTCCTACGAGCAGTACTTC
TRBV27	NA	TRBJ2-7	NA	CASSAYSISYEQYF	TGTGCCAGCAGTGCCTATTCTATCTCCTACGAGCAGTACTTC
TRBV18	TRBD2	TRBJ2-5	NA	CASSPRLAGGEETQYF	TGTGCCAGCTCACCTAGACTAGCGGGGGGAGAAGAGACCCAGTACTTC
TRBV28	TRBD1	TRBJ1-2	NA	CASSSGTALNYGYTF	TGTGCCAGCAGTTCCGGGACAGCGCTAAACTATGGCTACACCTTC
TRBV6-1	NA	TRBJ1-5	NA	CASSEVSRIQPQHF	TGTGCCAGCAGTGAAGTTAGCCGGATTCAGCCCCAGCATTTT
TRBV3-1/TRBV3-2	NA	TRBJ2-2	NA	CASSQDWASAPGELFF	TGTGCCAGCAGCCAAGACTGGGCCTCGGCACCCGGGGAGCTGTTTTTT